What follows are 27 T cell receptor beta chains derived from one specimen sequenced in a study of Ad26.COV2.S vaccination and SARS-CoV-2 variants. Generated by immunoSEQ multiplex PCR, the TCRdb table keeps only in-frame clones and is missing some. The table includes 400,000 to 450,000 clones, 90% detected once. The sample's treatment: roughly 18 received Ad26.COV2.S at low or high dose, single or two shots; a few received placebo; per-sample allocation not given. At day 63 after the first vaccine or placebo injection, samples were drawn. The sample in question was peripheral blood, obtained in a trial of Ad26.COV2.S vaccine versus placebo. The receptors shown here come from a person between 18 and 59 years old who received the Ad26.COV2.S COVID-19 vaccine or a placebo.

The V call is TRBV7-2, the J call TRBJ2-7; 11 bases fit TRBD2. The V and J ends lost 1 base and 3 bases, in that order; junction bases with no gene match: 2. The CDR3 is 15 residues long. Germline V gives CDR1 SGHTA, CDR2 FQGNSA. Written as DNA, the CDR3 is TGTGCCAGCAGCTTAGTAGCGGGAGGGCACTACGAGCAGTACTTC. It encodes CASSLVAGGHYEQYF.

The chain links TRBV7-2 to TRBJ2-7; D perhaps matches TRBD1 (5 bases). This CDR3 spans 13 amino acids. V lost 6 bases to trimming and J lost 5 bases, with 14 bases between them. Looked up from germline, CDR1 is SGHTA and CDR2 is FQGNSA. As DNA, the CDR3 is TGTGCCAGCAGAGGGGTTACCCCACACGAGCAGTACTTC. Protein product: CASRGVTPHEQYF.

This clone was found once. The chain uses TRBV7-9 and TRBJ2-2, with TRBD1 matching over 7 bases. Germline assignment: CDR1 SEHNR and CDR2 FQNEAQ (reference sequence). This CDR3 is 12 amino acids long. Trimming removed 7 bases from V and 10 bases from J; junction bases left unmatched: 6. CDR3 protein: CASTWTGEELFF. In DNA, the CDR3 is TGTGCCAGCACCTGGACAGGCGAGGAGCTGTTTTTT. Filled out from reference TRBV7-9 and TRBJ2-2, the complete variable domain reads DTGVSQNPRHKITKRGQNVTFRCDPISEHNRLYWYRQTLGQGPEFLTYFQNEAQLEKSRLLSDRFSAERPKGSFSTLEIQRTEQGDSAMYLCASTWTGEELFFGEGSRLTVL.

V and J are TRBV28 and TRBJ2-3; 11 nucleotides agree with TRBD2. V shed 5 bases and J 2 bases; nucleotides not matched to a gene: 6. CDR1 MDHEN and CDR2 SYDVKM come from the germline V gene. This CDR3 has 16 residues. The DNA of the CDR3 is TGTGCCAGCAGTCCCCGACTAGCGGGATCCACAGATACGCAGTATTTT. It codes for CASSPRLAGSTDTQYF.

The chain employs TRBV12-3 or TRBV12-4 and TRBJ1-2; 8 bases are a match to TRBD1. The CDR3 sequence is 13 residues long. After removal of 5 bases from V and 6 bases from J, the junction contained 5 bases not matched to a gene. CDR3 protein: CASSPGQGDGYTF. The CDR3 DNA sequence: TGTGCCAGCAGTCCAGGACAGGGTGATGGCTACACCTTC.

The chain has TRBV9 and TRBJ1-2; D is uncertain. V was pared by 4 bases and J by 2 bases, with 9 bases between. Germline V gene sequence: CDR1 SGDLS, CDR2 YYNGEE. This CDR3 region has 13 residues. The CDR3 nucleotides read TGTGCCAGCAGCCCGGAAGGGAACTATGGCTACACCTTC. It codes for CASSPEGNYGYTF.

The chain joins TRBV12-3 or TRBV12-4 to TRBJ2-1, with D perhaps matching TRBD2 (5 bases). The CDR3 spans 13 residues. V lost 5 bases and J 8 bases, leaving 13 bases between the germline ends. Written as DNA, the CDR3 is TGTGCCAGCAGTCAGAGGGCTCCTGATGAGCAGTTCTTC. It yields the protein CASSQRAPDEQFF.

The genes are TRBV5-4 and TRBJ2-6, with 8 bases fitting TRBD1. V shed 4 bases and J 4 bases; nucleotides not matched to a gene: 7. CDR1 and CDR2 from the germline V gene are SGHNT and YYREEE (reference sequence). This CDR3 region has 16 residues. The chain's CDR3 is CASSPDRGNGANVLTF. Written as DNA, the CDR3 is TGTGCCAGCAGCCCCGACAGGGGCAACGGGGCCAACGTCCTGACTTTC.

The J gene is TRBJ1-1, the V gene TRBV7-2; TRBD1 might be the D (5 bases). This CDR3 region has 16 residues. The V end was cut by 5 bases, the J end by 0 bases, with 16 bases between. In germline, CDR1 is SGHTA, CDR2 FQGNSA. In DNA, the CDR3 is TGTGCCAGCAGCCGTAATCAACAGACAGTGAACACTGAAGCTTTCTTT. Amino acids: CASSRNQQTVNTEAFF.

The CDR3 reads CASSFVIPYEQYF. In DNA, the CDR3 is TGTGCCAGCAGTTTTGTGATTCCCTACGAGCAGTACTTC. The chain recombines TRBV28 with TRBJ2-7; D unresolved. This CDR3 region has 13 residues. Trimming cost V 3 bases and J 2 bases, with 8 bases left between them. Germline V gives CDR1 MDHEN, CDR2 SYDVKM.

DNA of the CDR3: TGTGCCAGCTACGCGAGCTCTGACGCCGGGGAGCTGTTTTTT. This encodes CASYASSDAGELFF. This chain joins TRBV2 and TRBJ2-2; no definite D call. In germline, CDR1 is SNHLY, CDR2 FYNNEI. V lost 8 bases and J lost 6, with 16 bases in between. The CDR3 spans 14 residues.

The chain employs TRBV5-4 and TRBJ2-5; D gene ambiguous. V dropped 0 bases and J dropped 1 base, with 7 bases sitting between them. The CDR3 covers 14 residues. From germline, CDR1 is SGHNT and CDR2 YYREEE (reference sequence). DNA of the CDR3: TGTGCCAGCAGCTTGGGGATAGTCCAAGAGACCCAGTACTTC. Its translation is CASSLGIVQETQYF.

The J gene is TRBJ2-1, the V gene TRBV24-1; TRBD1 matches 9 bases. The V segment lost 2 bases and the J segment 5 bases; nucleotides outside the gene matches: 6. The CDR3 consists of 16 residues. CDR1 is KGHDR, CDR2 SFDVKD, per germline. CDR3 amino acids: CATSDSLGTGNNEQFF. The CDR3, as DNA: TGTGCCACCAGTGATTCTCTCGGGACAGGGAACAATGAGCAGTTCTTC.

This sequence joins TRBV10-3 and TRBJ1-2; 8 nucleotides align to TRBD1. Germline lookup yields CDR1 ENHRY and CDR2 SYGVKD. J was trimmed by 5 bases and V by 4 bases; bases with no gene match: 6. This CDR3 is built from 14 residues. The CDR3 DNA reads as TGTGCCATCAGTGCCCGGGGACAGGAATATGGCTACACCTTC. Protein sequence: CAISARGQEYGYTF.

This chain uses TRBV9 with TRBJ2-7; 10 bases agree with TRBD1. V trimming: 7 bases; J trimming: 6 bases; junction bases outside the gene matches: 13. The CDR3 contains 15 residues. Germline CDR1 is SGDLS and CDR2 is YYNGEE. In DNA, the CDR3 is TGTGCCAGCTCCCAATCGACAGGGGGCGCGTTCGAGCAGTACTTC. Its protein is CASSQSTGGAFEQYF.

The genes are TRBV7-2 and TRBJ1-6; D unresolved. Trimming left V 1 base short and J 10 bases short, with 8 bases between. This CDR3 is 13 amino acids long. In germline, CDR1 is SGHTA, CDR2 FQGNSA. The DNA of the CDR3 is TGTGCCAGCAGCTTAGAGACACGATCACCCCTCCACTTT. Translation: CASSLETRSPLHF.

This clone showed up just once. The chain couples TRBV11-2 to TRBJ2-7, with TRBD2 identical over 7 bases. The CDR3 spans 14 residues. V lost 2 bases to trimming and J lost 7 bases; unmatched junction nucleotides: 8. CDR1 is SGHAT and CDR2 is FQNNGV in the germline V gene. This CDR3 reads CASSLRSGGREQYF. CDR3 nucleotides: TGTGCCAGCAGCTTAAGGTCCGGGGGGAGAGAGCAGTACTTC.

The chain joins TRBV12-3 or TRBV12-4 to TRBJ2-2; D is uncertain. The V gene lost 4 bases and the J gene lost 0 bases, with 3 bases spanning the gap. The CDR3 is made up of 13 amino acids. Here the CDR3 reads CASSSSNTGELFF. Written as DNA, the CDR3 is TGTGCCAGCAGTTCGTCGAACACCGGGGAGCTGTTTTTT.

Only one count was recorded for this clone. The V call is TRBV6-5, the J call TRBJ1-6; possibly TRBD1 for D (5 bases). The CDR3 runs to 14 residues. V dropped 0 bases and J dropped 7 bases, with 7 bases sitting between them. CDR1 MNHEY and CDR2 SVGAGI come from the germline V gene. CDR3 DNA: TGTGCCAGCAGTTACTCGAAGGGGAATTCACCCCTCCACTTT. It is translated as CASSYSKGNSPLHF.

The gene calls are TRBV15 and TRBJ2-2, with D possibly matching TRBD2 (6 bases). Between the trimmed V and J ends, which lost 3 bases and 4 bases, there was a span of 12 bases. CDR1 and CDR2 (germline): LNHNV, YYDKDF (reference sequence). The CDR3 contains 15 residues. This chain's CDR3 is CATSSGTYLTGELFF. The CDR3 DNA follows: TGTGCCACCAGCAGCGGGACTTACCTCACCGGGGAGCTGTTTTTT.

J is TRBJ2-1 and V is TRBV6-5; D gene uncertain. This CDR3 has 10 residues. Germline loops: CDR1 MNHEY, CDR2 SVGAGI. The germline V and J ends were trimmed by 8 bases and 9 bases, with 8 bases remaining between them. The CDR3: CASRSGEQFF. CDR3 DNA: TGTGCCAGCCGTTCGGGTGAGCAGTTCTTC.

This clone was seen only once. V and J are TRBV5-1 and TRBJ2-5, with 8 positions matching TRBD2. The CDR3 runs to 15 residues. The V segment lost 4 bases and the J segment 5 bases; nucleotides outside the gene matches: 10. CDR1 and CDR2 (germline): SGHRS, YFSETQ. The DNA of the CDR3 is TGCGCCAGCAGCACCGGTAGCGGGGTGGGCGAGACCCAGTACTTC. Protein product: CASSTGSGVGETQYF.

The chain carries TRBV24-1 and TRBJ2-1; D uncertain. The CDR3 consists of 13 residues. The V end lost 3 bases, the J end lost 15 bases, and 17 bases lay between the germline ends. Germline-derived CDR1 and CDR2 are KGHDR and SFDVKD. The CDR3 here is CATSDPNRHLLFF. For the CDR3, the DNA is TGTGCCACCAGTGATCCTAATCGACATCTGCTGTTCTTC.

This clone was detected only once. The chain recombines TRBV19 with TRBJ2-7; tentative D call: TRBD1 (6 bases). V was trimmed by 1 base and J by 6 bases, leaving 7 bases between them. This CDR3 spans 12 amino acids. Looked up from germline, CDR1 is LNHDA and CDR2 is SQIVND (reference sequence). The CDR3 DNA reads as TGTGCCAGTAGTATAGCGGACAGCGAGCAGTACTTC. Its translation is CASSIADSEQYF. Supplemented by reference TRBV19 and TRBJ2-7, the full variable domain reads DGGITQSPKYLFRKEGQNVTLSCEQNLNHDAMYWYRQDPGQGLRLIYYSQIVNDFQKGDIAEGYSVSREKKESFPLTVTSAQKNPTAFYLCASSIADSEQYFGPGTRLTVT.

This clone was detected once. This rearrangement joins TRBV4-1 to TRBJ2-5, with D perhaps TRBD1 (7 bases). CDR1 and CDR2 from the germline V gene are MGHRA and YSYEKL. Trimming stripped 0 bases from V and 7 bases from J, with 12 bases between. CDR3 size: 14 residues. CDR3 coding DNA: TGCGCCAGCAGCCAAGAACGACAGGGAGGGACCCAGTACTTC. Translated, it gives CASSQERQGGTQYF.

The genes are TRBV27 and TRBJ2-3; 9 bases are a match to TRBD2. The V and J ends lost 3 bases and 2 bases, in that order; junction bases with no gene match: 9. The length of the CDR3 is 17 residues. The germline gives CDR1 MNHEY, CDR2 SMNVEV (reference sequence). The CDR3: CASSLVPGLASTDTQYF. In DNA, the CDR3 is TGTGCCAGCAGTTTGGTCCCGGGACTAGCTTCCACAGATACGCAGTATTTT.

The chain carries TRBV28 and TRBJ2-7; TRBD1 is a possible D gene (6 bases). Trimming shortened V by 6 bases and J by 0 bases, and 12 bases separated the two germline ends. Germline CDR1 and CDR2: MDHEN and SYDVKM. This CDR3 contains 14 residues. The CDR3 coding sequence is TGTGCCAGCAGAGCACAGGGAAGCTCCTACGAGCAGTACTTC. It yields the protein CASRAQGSSYEQYF. Looking up the rest from reference TRBV28 and TRBJ2-7 gives the full variable domain: DVKVTQSSRYLVKRTGEKVFLECVQDMDHENMFWYRQDPGLGLRLIYFSYDVKMKEKGDIPEGYSVSREKKERFSLILESASTNQTSMYLCASRAQGSSYEQYFGPGTRLTVT.